These 9 T cell receptor beta chains were all obtained from the same sample, sequenced in a study of yellow fever vaccine responses in identical twins. TCRdb re-called the RT-PCR reads with MiXCR, one entry per CDR3 protein. Of roughly 23,000 distinct CDR3 sequences in the sample, 60% to 80% were seen once. The sample here was T cells from blood (PBMCs), unsorted or a sorted subset (not recorded which), taken before or after yellow fever vaccination (not recorded which). The receptors stem from a woman between 18 and 29 years old who received the yellow fever vaccine.

The chain joins TRBV7-3 to TRBJ1-1, with D unresolved. The CDR3 is made up of 13 amino acids. V lost 1 base to trimming and J lost 5 bases, with 8 bases between them. The germline V gene has CDR1 SGHTA and CDR2 FQGTGA. Written as DNA, the CDR3 is TGTGCCAGCAGCTTAATGCATGGAACTGAAGCTTTCTTT. As protein: CASSLMHGTEAFF.

CDR3: CATVGAINTGELFF. CDR3 coding DNA: TGTGCCACCGTGGGGGCCATTAACACCGGGGAGCTGTTTTTT. The chain employs TRBV12-3 or TRBV12-4 and TRBJ2-2, with a possible D match to TRBD1 (6 bases). CDR3 length: 14 amino acids. V lost 10 bases and J lost 2, with 14 bases in between.

The rearrangement links TRBV6-1 to TRBJ1-5; D possibly corresponds to TRBD1 (5 bases). CDR1 and CDR2 from the germline V gene are MNHNS and SASEGT. The CDR3 covers 16 residues. Between the trimmed V and J ends, which lost 0 bases and 0 bases, there was a span of 9 bases. For the CDR3, the DNA is TGTGCCAGCAGTGAAGCAGGACAATATAGCAATCAGCCCCAGCATTTT. This encodes CASSEAGQYSNQPQHF.

V and J are TRBV27 and TRBJ2-1; D uncertain. Trimming removed 6 bases from V and 7 bases from J, with 16 bases in between. Germline lookup yields CDR1 MNHEY and CDR2 SMNVEV (reference sequence). The CDR3 is 14 residues long. The CDR3 is CASSTRPGSNEQFF. CDR3 DNA sequence: TGTGCCAGCAGCACACGGCCCGGATCGAATGAGCAGTTCTTC.

The chain employs TRBV5-5 and TRBJ1-2, with unresolved D. CDR1 is SGHKS and CDR2 is YYEKEE in the germline V gene (reference sequence). The CDR3 consists of 15 residues. The V and J ends lost 0 bases and 2 bases respectively, with 11 bases between them. CDR3 protein: CASSLGHWRNYGYTF. DNA for the CDR3: TGTGCCAGCAGCTTGGGACACTGGCGCAACTATGGCTACACCTTC.

The rearrangement uses TRBV18 and TRBJ2-5; a possible D gene is TRBD1 (5 bases). Trimming left V 5 bases short and J 1 base short, with 14 bases between. The CDR3 has 15 amino acids. Germline V gene data show CDR1 as KGHSH and CDR2 as LQKENI. The CDR3, as DNA: TGTGCCAGCTCAGGGGCACAAGTACCCCAAGAGACCCAGTACTTC. Its protein is CASSGAQVPQETQYF.

This clonotype was counted a few times. The chain employs TRBV12-3 or TRBV12-4 and TRBJ2-3; D not resolved. V lost 2 bases, J lost 9 bases, and 9 bases lay in between. The CDR3 consists of 12 residues. CDR3 coding DNA: TGTGCCAGCAGTTTAAGGCAAGGGACGCAGTATTTT. Translating it yields CASSLRQGTQYF.

The chain has TRBV6-2 or TRBV6-3 and TRBJ1-4; tentatively, D is TRBD1 (5 bases). V was shortened by 4 bases and J by 0 bases, with 12 bases between the two germline ends. The CDR3 extends over 16 amino acids. Germline CDR1 reads MNHEY; CDR2 reads SVGEGT. CDR3 loop: CASSSQTAATNEKLFF. The CDR3 DNA reads as TGTGCCAGCAGTTCCCAGACAGCTGCAACTAATGAAAAACTGTTTTTT.

The chain couples TRBV18 to TRBJ2-1, with 7 bases fitting TRBD2. CDR1 KGHSH and CDR2 LQKENI come from the germline V gene. V lost 0 bases and J lost 2; bases outside the gene matches: 4. This CDR3 is 16 amino acids long. CDR3 nucleotides: TGTGCCAGCTCACCACCGTCTAGCGGAGCCTACAATGAGCAGTTCTTC. It is translated as CASSPPSSGAYNEQFF.